This T cell receptor beta chain was identified in a study of post-analysis software for immune sequencing data (dated by TCRdb to 2014 to 2015). For context, the study as a whole: Recorded disease courses included relapsing-remitting, secondary progressive and progressive-relapsing multiple sclerosis, with some patients lacking subtype annotation. The patient repertoires were set against under 12 previously published healthy control repertoires from donors whose ages ranged from roughly 6 to 27 years. A subset of samples was prepared in parallel using single-end sample barcoding, then pooled and co-amplified after Illumina adapter ligation. Study-wide findings and limitations: When samples were clustered directly using the F measure, samples prepared in the same batch co-clustered strongly, which prompted a batch-effect correction. Significantly lower normalized Chao1 diversity was found in multiple sclerosis patients than in controls, suggesting substantial peripheral T-cell clonal expansion. The multiple sclerosis patient group was slightly younger than the control group. A handful of TRBV segments, including TRBV5-6, TRBV5-1 and TRBV20-1, were significantly more frequent in patients than controls.

This clonotype was seen once. Which antigen it targets is not known. Base qualities are missing; no much larger clone stands one base away. The method was PCR. The sequencing machine was an Illumina HiSeq 2500. To reduce PCR and sequencing biases, unique molecular identifiers were built into the TCR beta cDNA libraries. Roughly 0.5 million cDNA molecules were obtained per 1 to 10 million input T cells, so each molecule approximated one T cell. Patient libraries were prepared and sequenced with the same protocol used for the earlier healthy control dataset. Within a given batch, samples were prepared together, multiplexed and sequenced on the same HiSeq lane. The study's processing was this. Raw barcoded reads were processed with MIGEC, and single-read molecular identifier groups were discarded before consensus assembly and CDR3 extraction. VDJtools was used for post-analysis of the clonotype tables, with diversity normalized by down-sampling every dataset to the smallest sample size. Repertoire overlap clustering matched CDR3 amino acid but not nucleotide sequences to correct batch-related cross-sample contamination. TCRdb redid the processing of the public reads, applying fastp at Q25 and MiXCR, and retained in-frame beta chains. Rows matching on CDR3 protein sequence are summarized as one entry with the most common DNA and genes. The V and J calls shown here were made by TCRdb, not taken from the authors' results. The sample data list 450,000 or so distinct CDR3 sequences, and around 40% of these were observed just once. About 12% of the sample lies in the top ten.

To demonstrate the VDJtools post-analysis software, the study profiled TCR beta repertoires from the peripheral blood of about 13 young patients with multiple sclerosis. The patients with multiple sclerosis were children and adolescents between about 6 and 17 years of age. The V and J ends are trimmed by 3 bases and 5 bases, leaving 11 bases between them. CDR1 and CDR2 are drawn from the germline V gene: LGHNA, YNFKEQ. Taken from cysteine to phenylalanine, the CDR3 has 14 residues. Only CDR3 DNA remains: 42 bases, in frame from the first base. Specimen: blood. The V gene is TRBV4-2 and the J gene is TRBJ1-5, with a weak D call of TRBD1 (6 bases match). This clonotype was obtained from a girl aged 5-17 years with multiple sclerosis. The CDR3 region reads CASSQKQGYQPQHF. The DNA sequence is as follows: TGTGCCAGCAGCCAGAAACAGGGCTATCAGCCCCAGCATTTT.